This TCR beta chain emerged from a study of T cell repertoires in cytomegalovirus infection. TCRdb re-called the reads through MiXCR, storing one row per CDR3 protein. This sample carries 200,000 to 300,000 distinct CDR3 sequences, roughly an eighth of them seen once, and the ten largest clones take 1.5% to 2%. V was trimmed by 0 bases and J by 0 bases, leaving 13 bases between them. Per germline, CDR1 SGHNT and CDR2 YYREEE (reference sequence). The CDR3 loop spans 18 amino acids. This sequence originates from a human donor in good health (CMV status not recorded). Some clones in this sample may be carry-over from other donors' samples. The sample taken for sequencing was PBMCs. The chain links TRBV5-4 to TRBJ2-6, with D unresolved. CDR3 in amino acids: CASSLAGRIRSGANVLTF. CDR3 sequence (DNA): TGTGCCAGCAGCTTGGCCGGGCGGATACGCTCTGGGGCCAACGTCCTGACTTTC. The full variable domain, with the rest looked up from reference TRBV5-4 and TRBJ2-6, is ETGVTQSPTHLIKTRGQQVTLRCSSQSGHNTVSWYQQALGQGPQFIFQYYREEENGRGNFPPRFSGLQFPNYSSELNVNALELDDSALYLCASSLAGRIRSGANVLTFGAGSRLTVL.